This T cell receptor beta chain was retrieved from a study of T cell repertoires in cytomegalovirus infection. On this clonotype: Its antigen remains unknown.

TCRdb re-analysed the reads in MiXCR, keeping a single row per CDR3 protein. The sample lists over 85,000 distinct CDR3 sequences; approximately 15% were seen once. Findings and limits, study-wide: Cumulated frequencies of public TCR beta families served to identify carriers of CMV plus the relevant HLA. HLA-C-restricted, CMV-specific TCR beta clonotypes were dominant ex vivo.

Germline CDR1 and CDR2: MNHNY and SVGAGI (reference sequence). The germline V and J ends were trimmed by 5 bases and 3 bases, with 8 bases remaining between them. The CDR3 totals 13 residues. This rearrangement joins TRBV6-6 to TRBJ1-5; a weak D match, TRBD1 (6 bases). The TCR comes from a human donor in good health (CMV status not recorded). Some clones in this sample may be carry-over from other donors' samples. Source material: PBMCs. The CDR3: CASSRTDNQPQHF. CDR3 sequence (DNA): TGTGCCAGCAGTCGGACAGACAATCAGCCCCAGCATTTT.